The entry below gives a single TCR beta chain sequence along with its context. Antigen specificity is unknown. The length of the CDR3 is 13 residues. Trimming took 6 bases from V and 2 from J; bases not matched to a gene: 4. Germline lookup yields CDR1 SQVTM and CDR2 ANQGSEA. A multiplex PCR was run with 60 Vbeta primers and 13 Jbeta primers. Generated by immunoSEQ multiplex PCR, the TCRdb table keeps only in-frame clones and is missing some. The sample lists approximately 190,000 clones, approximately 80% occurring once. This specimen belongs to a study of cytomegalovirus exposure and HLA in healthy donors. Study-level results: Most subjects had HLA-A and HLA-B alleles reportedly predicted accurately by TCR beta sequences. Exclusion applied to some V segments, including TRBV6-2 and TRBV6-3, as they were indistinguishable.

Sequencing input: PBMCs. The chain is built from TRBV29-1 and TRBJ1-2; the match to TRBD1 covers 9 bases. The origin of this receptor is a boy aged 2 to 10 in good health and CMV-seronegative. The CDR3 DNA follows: TGCAGCGTACCGGGACAGGGAAACTATGGCTACACCTTC. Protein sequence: CSVPGQGNYGYTF.